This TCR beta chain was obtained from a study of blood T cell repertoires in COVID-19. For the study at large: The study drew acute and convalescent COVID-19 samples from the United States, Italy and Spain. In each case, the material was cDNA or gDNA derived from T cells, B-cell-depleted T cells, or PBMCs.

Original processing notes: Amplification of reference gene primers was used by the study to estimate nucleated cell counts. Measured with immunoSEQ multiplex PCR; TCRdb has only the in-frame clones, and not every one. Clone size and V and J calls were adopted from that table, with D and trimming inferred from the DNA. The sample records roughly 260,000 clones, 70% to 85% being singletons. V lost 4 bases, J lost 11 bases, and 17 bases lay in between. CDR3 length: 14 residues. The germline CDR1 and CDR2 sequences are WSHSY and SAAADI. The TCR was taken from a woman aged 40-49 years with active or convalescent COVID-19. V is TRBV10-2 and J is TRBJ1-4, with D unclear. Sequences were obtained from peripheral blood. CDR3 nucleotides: TGCGCCAGCAGTGCTGATAGTTCATTGTGGAAACTGTTTTTT. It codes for CASSADSSLWKLFF.